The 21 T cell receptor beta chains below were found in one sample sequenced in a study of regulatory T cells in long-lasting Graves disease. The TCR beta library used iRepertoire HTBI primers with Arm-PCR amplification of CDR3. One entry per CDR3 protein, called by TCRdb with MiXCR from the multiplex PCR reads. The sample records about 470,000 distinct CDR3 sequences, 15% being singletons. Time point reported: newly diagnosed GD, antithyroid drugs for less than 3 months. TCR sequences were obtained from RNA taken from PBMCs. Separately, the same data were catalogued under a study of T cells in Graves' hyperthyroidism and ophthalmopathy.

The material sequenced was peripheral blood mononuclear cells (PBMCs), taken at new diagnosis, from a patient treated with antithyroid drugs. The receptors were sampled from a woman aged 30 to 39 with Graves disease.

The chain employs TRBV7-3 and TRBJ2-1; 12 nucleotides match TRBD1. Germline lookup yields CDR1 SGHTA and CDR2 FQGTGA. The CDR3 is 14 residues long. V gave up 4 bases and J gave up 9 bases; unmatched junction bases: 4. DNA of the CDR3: TGTGCCAGCAGCTGGGGACAGGGGGCTAGTGAGCAGTTCTTC. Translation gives CASSWGQGASEQFF.

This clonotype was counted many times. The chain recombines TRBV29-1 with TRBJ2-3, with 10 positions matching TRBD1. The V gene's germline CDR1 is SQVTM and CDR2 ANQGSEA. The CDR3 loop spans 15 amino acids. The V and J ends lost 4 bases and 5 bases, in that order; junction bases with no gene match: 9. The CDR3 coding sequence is TGCAGCGTTGCCCGACAGGGGGCAATGGGAGATACGCAGTATTTT. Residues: CSVARQGAMGDTQYF.

CDR3 amino acids: CASSPFLTEKAFF. The DNA of the CDR3 is TGTGCCAGTAGTCCCTTTCTTACAGAGAAAGCTTTCTTT. The V and J genes are TRBV19 and TRBJ1-1; D gene unclear. This CDR3 contains 13 residues. CDR1 is LNHDA and CDR2 is SQIVND in the germline V gene (reference sequence). V was trimmed by 5 bases and J by 9 bases, leaving 16 bases between them.

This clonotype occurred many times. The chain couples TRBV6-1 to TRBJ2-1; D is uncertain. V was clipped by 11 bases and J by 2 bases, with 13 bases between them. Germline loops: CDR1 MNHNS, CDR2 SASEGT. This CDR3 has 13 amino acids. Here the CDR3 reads CALSVGTYNEQFF. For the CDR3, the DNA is TGTGCCCTAAGCGTGGGAACCTACAATGAGCAGTTCTTC.

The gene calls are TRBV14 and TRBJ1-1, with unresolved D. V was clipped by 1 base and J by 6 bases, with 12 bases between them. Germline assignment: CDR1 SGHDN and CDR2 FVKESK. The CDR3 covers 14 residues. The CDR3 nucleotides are TGTGCCAGCAGCCAAGGTTTAAGAGGGTCTGAAGCTTTCTTT. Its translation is CASSQGLRGSEAFF.

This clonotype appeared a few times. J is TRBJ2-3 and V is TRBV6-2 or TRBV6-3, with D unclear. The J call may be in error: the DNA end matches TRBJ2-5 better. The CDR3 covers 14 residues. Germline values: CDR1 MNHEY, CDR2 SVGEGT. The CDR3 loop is CASSYSGKGETQYF. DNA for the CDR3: TGTGCCAGCAGTTACTCGGGGAAGGGAGAGACCCAGTACTTC.

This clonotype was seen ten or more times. The CDR3: CASSSKTGGLFSDQPQHF. For the CDR3, the DNA is TGTGCCAGCAGTTCGAAAACAGGGGGCCTTTTTTCGGATCAGCCCCAGCATTTT. This chain links TRBV6-5 with TRBJ1-5, with 9 nucleotides matching TRBD1. CDR3 size: 18 residues. Germline loops: CDR1 MNHEY, CDR2 SVGAGI. J was trimmed by 5 bases and V by 4 bases; bases with no gene match: 15.

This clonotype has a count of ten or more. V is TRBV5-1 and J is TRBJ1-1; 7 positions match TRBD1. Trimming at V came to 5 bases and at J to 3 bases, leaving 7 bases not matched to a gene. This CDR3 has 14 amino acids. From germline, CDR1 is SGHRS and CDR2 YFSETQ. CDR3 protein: CASRRQGADTEAFF. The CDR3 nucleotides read TGCGCCAGCAGACGACAGGGTGCCGACACTGAAGCTTTCTTT. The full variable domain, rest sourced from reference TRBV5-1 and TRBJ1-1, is KAGVTQTPRYLIKTRGQQVTLSCSPISGHRSVSWYQQTPGQGLQFLFEYFSETQRNKGNFPGRFSGRQFSNSRSEMNVSTLELGDSALYLCASRRQGADTEAFFGQGTRLTVV.

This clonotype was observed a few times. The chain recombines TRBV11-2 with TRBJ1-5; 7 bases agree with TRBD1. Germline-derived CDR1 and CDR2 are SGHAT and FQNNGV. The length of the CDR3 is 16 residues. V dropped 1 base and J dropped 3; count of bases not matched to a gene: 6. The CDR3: CASSLAAGQFNQPQHF. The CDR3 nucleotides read TGTGCCAGCAGCTTAGCTGCGGGACAGTTCAATCAGCCCCAGCATTTT.

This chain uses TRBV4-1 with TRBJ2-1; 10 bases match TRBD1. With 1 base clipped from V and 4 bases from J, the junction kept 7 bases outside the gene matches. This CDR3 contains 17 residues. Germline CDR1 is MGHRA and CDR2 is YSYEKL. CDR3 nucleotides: TGCGCCAGCAGCCAAGCTTTCCGGGGACAGGGGTACAATGAGCAGTTCTTC. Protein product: CASSQAFRGQGYNEQFF.

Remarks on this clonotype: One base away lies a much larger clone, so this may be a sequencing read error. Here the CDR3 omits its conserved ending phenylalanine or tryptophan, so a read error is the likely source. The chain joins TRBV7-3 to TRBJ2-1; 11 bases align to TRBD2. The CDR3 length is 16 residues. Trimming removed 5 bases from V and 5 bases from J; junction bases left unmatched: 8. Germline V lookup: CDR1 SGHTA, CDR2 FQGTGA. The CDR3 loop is CASSRPTSGSDNEQFI. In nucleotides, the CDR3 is TGTGCCAGCAGCCGCCCAACTAGCGGGAGCGACAATGAGCAGTTCATC.

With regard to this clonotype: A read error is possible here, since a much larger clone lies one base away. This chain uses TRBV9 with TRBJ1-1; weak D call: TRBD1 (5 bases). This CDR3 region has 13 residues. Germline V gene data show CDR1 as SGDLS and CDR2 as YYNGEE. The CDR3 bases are TGTGACAGCAGCAATACAGGGAACACTGAAGCTTTCTTT. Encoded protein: CDSSNTGNTEAFF.

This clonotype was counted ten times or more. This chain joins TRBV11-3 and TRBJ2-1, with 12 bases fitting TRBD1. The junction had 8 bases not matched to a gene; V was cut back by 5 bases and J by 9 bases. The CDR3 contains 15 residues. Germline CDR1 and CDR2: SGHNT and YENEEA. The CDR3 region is CASSPPGQGAGEQFF. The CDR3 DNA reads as TGTGCCAGCAGCCCACCGGGACAGGGGGCTGGTGAGCAGTTCTTC.

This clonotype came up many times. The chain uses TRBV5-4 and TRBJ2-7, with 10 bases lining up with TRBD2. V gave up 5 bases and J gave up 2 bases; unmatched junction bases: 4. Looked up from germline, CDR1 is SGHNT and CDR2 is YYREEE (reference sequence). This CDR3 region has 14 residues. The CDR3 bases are TGTGCCAGCAGTTGGACTAGCGGTCCCTACGAGCAGTACTTC. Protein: CASSWTSGPYEQYF.

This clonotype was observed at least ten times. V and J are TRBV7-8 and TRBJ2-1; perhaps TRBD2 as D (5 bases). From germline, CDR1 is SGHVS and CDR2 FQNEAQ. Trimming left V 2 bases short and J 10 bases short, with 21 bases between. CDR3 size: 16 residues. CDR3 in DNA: TGTGCCAGCAGCTTAAGGGAGAGGGTCTGGTTAGAGGAGCAGTTCTTC. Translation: CASSLRERVWLEEQFF.

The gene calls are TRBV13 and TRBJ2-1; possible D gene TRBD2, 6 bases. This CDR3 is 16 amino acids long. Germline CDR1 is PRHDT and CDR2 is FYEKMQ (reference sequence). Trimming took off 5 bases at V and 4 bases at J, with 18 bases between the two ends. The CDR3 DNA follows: TGTGCCAGCAGCCCACCTGGGGCGGGAAAATACAATGAGCAGTTCTTC. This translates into CASSPPGAGKYNEQFF.

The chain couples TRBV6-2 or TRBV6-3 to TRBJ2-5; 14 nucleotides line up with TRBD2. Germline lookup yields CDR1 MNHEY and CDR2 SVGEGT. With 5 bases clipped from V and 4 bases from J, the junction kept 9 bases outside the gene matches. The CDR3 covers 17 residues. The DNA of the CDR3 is TGTGCCAGCAGTCTTAGCGGGACTAGCGGGAGCCCAGAGACCCAGTACTTC. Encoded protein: CASSLSGTSGSPETQYF.

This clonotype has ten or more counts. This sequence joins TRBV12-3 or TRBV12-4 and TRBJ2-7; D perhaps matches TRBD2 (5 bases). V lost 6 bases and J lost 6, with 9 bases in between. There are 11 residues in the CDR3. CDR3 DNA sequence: TGTGCCAGCAGCGGACGGGGCGAGCAGTACTTC. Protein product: CASSGRGEQYF.

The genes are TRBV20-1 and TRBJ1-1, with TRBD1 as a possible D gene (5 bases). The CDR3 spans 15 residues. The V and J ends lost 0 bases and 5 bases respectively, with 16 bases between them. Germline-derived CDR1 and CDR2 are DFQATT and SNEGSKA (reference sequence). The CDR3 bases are TGCAGTGCTAGAGATTGGGGCTCGGGGGGAACTGAAGCTTTCTTT. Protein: CSARDWGSGGTEAFF.

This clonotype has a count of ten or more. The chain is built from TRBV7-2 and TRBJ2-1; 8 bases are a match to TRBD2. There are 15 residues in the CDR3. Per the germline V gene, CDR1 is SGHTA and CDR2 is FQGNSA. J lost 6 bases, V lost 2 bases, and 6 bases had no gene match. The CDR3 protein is CASSLWSGGSNEQFF. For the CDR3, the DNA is TGTGCCAGCAGCTTATGGTCGGGAGGGTCCAATGAGCAGTTCTTC.

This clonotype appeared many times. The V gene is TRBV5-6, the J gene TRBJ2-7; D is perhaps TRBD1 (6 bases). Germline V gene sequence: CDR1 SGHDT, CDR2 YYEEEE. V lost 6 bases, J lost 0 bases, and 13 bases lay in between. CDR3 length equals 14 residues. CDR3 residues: CASTPRGNSYEQYF. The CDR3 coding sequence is TGTGCCAGCACTCCAAGGGGGAACTCCTACGAGCAGTACTTC. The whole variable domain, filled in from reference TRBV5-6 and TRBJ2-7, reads DAGVTQSPTHLIKTRGQQVTLRCSPKSGHDTVSWYQQALGQGPQFIFQYYEEEERQRGNFPDRFSGHQFPNYSSELNVNALLLGDSALYLCASTPRGNSYEQYFGPGTRLTVT.